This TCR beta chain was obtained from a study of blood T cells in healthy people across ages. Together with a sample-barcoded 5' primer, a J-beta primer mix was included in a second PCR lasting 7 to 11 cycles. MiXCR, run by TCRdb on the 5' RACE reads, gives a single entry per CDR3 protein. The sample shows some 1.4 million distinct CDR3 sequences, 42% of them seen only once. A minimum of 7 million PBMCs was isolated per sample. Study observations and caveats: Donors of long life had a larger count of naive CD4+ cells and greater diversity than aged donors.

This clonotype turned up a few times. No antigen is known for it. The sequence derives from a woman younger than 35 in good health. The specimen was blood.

The CDR3 nucleotides read TGCAGTGTCAAAGACAGATCCCCAGATACGCAGTATTTT. It translates to CSVKDRSPDTQYF. V and J are TRBV20-1 and TRBJ2-3; a possible D gene is TRBD1 (5 bases). V was pared by 7 bases and J by 4 bases, with 15 bases between. From germline, CDR1 is DFQATT and CDR2 SNEGSKA (reference sequence). The CDR3 is 13 residues long.